This T cell receptor beta chain comes out of a study of metastatic and nonmetastatic thyroid tumors. Within the sample, this clone is medium-sized. Patients were all untreated before their thyroid surgery. Between the trimmed V and J ends, which lost 6 bases and 0 bases, there was a span of 11 bases. Germline V gene data show CDR1 as SGHRS and CDR2 as YFSETQ. The CDR3 loop spans 14 amino acids. TCRdb recomputed clones from the PCR reads via MiXCR. In the table there are some 11,000 clones, roughly 20% of which are singletons. The receptor comes from a female donor with papillary thyroid cancer or a benign thyroid nodule (not recorded which). Some clones in this sample may be carry-over from other donors' samples. The chain couples TRBV5-1 to TRBJ2-3, with a possible D match to TRBD1 (6 bases). Sample: adjacent normal tissue. In nucleotides, the CDR3 is TGCGCCAGCACTGGACAGACAAGCACAGATACGCAGTATTTT. Translation: CASTGQTSTDTQYF. The entire variable domain, with the rest obtained from reference TRBV5-1 and TRBJ2-3, is as follows: KAGVTQTPRYLIKTRGQQVTLSCSPISGHRSVSWYQQTPGQGLQFLFEYFSETQRNKGNFPGRFSGRQFSNSRSEMNVSTLELGDSALYLCASTGQTSTDTQYFGPGTRLTVL.